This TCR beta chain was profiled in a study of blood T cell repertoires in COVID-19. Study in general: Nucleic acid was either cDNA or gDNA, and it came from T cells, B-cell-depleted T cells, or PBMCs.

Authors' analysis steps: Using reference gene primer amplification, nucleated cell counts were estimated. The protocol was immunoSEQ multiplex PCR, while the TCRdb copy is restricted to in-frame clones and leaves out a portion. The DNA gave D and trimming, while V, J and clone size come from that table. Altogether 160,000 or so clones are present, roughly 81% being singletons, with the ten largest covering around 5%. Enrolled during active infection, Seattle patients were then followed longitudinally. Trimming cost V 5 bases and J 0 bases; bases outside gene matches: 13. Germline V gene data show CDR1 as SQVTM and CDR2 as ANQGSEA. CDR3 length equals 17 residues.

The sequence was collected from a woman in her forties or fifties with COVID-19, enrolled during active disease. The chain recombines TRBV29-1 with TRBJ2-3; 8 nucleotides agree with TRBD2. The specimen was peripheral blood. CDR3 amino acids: CSVLYAGGTTSTDTQYF. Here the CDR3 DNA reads TGCAGCGTTTTATACGCGGGGGGAACCACGAGCACAGATACGCAGTATTTT.